Included here is one T cell receptor (beta chain) sequence, with context. How the authors handled the data: Amplification of reference gene primers provided the estimated nucleated cell counts. Sequencing was performed with immunoSEQ multiplex PCR; in TCRdb, only in-frame clones are kept and a portion is missing. The DNA gave D and trimming, while V, J and clone size come from that table. The sample carries 95,000 or so clones, about 80% recorded once. This sample is drawn from a study of blood T cell repertoires in COVID-19. Study at large: Samples taken during acute and convalescent COVID-19 were collected in the United States, Italy and Spain. Sample material is recorded as cDNA or gDNA derived from T cells, B-cell-depleted T cells, or PBMCs.

CDR1 is SGHDN, CDR2 FVKESK, per germline. The ends lost 2 bases at V and 3 bases at J; junction bases unmatched: 9. CDR3 length: 17 residues. The sequenced material came from peripheral blood. The V and J genes are TRBV14 and TRBJ2-2; 7 nucleotides match TRBD1. The source of this sequence is a human donor in a cohort sampled during active COVID-19. CDR3 sequence (DNA): TGTGCCAGCAGCCAACGGAACAGGGGCCCAGACACCGGGGAGCTGTTTTTT. It translates to CASSQRNRGPDTGELFF.